This entry lists 24 T cell receptor beta chains sequenced from one sample in a study of blood T cells in healthy people across ages. Alongside a J-beta primer mix, a sample-barcoded 5' primer served in a second PCR lasting about 7 to 11 cycles. TCRdb used MiXCR to reprocess the 5' RACE reads, holding one entry per CDR3 protein. Of around 820,000 distinct CDR3 sequences listed, just under 25% are singletons. The sample also formed part of further work on T cells of mothers and their children.

Material for sequencing was blood. The receptors were gathered from a boy aged 5 to 17 in good health.

This clonotype was recorded a few times. V usage is TRBV20-1 and J usage is TRBJ1-5; the match to TRBD1 covers 8 bases. The CDR3 length is 15 residues. Losses at the gene ends were 3 bases for V and 3 bases for J; bases not matched to a gene: 7. Germline CDR1 DFQATT, CDR2 SNEGSKA (reference sequence). Written as DNA, the CDR3 is TGCAGTGCTAGCAGGGGACAGGCAGTCAATCAGCCCCAGCATTTT. Residues: CSASRGQAVNQPQHF.

This clonotype has a handful of counts. This chain links TRBV28 with TRBJ2-2; 7 bases match TRBD1. Germline CDR1 and CDR2: MDHEN and SYDVKM. This CDR3 region has 15 residues. J was trimmed by 5 bases and V by 5 bases; bases with no gene match: 8. The CDR3 DNA reads TGTGCCAGCAGTAAAGACAGGGTGGGAACCGGGGAGCTGTTTTTT. Its translation is CASSKDRVGTGELFF.

This chain uses TRBV25-1 with TRBJ2-1; 9 nucleotides align to TRBD1. Germline trimming cut 6 bases from V and 5 bases from J; bases unmatched to any gene: 11. In germline, CDR1 is MGHDK, CDR2 SYGVNS. This CDR3 comprises 16 residues. In DNA, the CDR3 is TGTGCCAGCAGGGCGCCAGGACAGGGGCGACACAATGAGCAGTTCTTC. This encodes CASRAPGQGRHNEQFF.

This clonotype was observed a few times. The chain joins TRBV5-1 to TRBJ2-7; D unresolved. Germline CDR1 and CDR2: SGHRS and YFSETQ. The ends were cut back, 2 bases at V and 0 bases at J, with 15 bases in the middle. The CDR3 length is 16 residues. CDR3 nucleotide sequence: TGCGCCAGCAGCTTTCCCCCCAACACCAACTCCTACGAGCAGTACTTC. As protein: CASSFPPNTNSYEQYF.

The J gene is TRBJ2-7, the V gene TRBV6-2 or TRBV6-3; D is possibly TRBD1 (5 bases). CDR3 length: 14 residues. Trimming removed 2 bases at V and 2 bases at J, with 10 bases between. Germline V gene sequence: CDR1 MNHEY, CDR2 SVGEGT. The CDR3 sequence: CASSYRGHAYEQYF. The CDR3 coding sequence is TGTGCCAGCAGTTACAGGGGCCACGCCTACGAGCAGTACTTC.

In this sample, this clonotype turned up a few times. The CDR3: CATSGGMTGEQFF. CDR3 DNA sequence: TGTGCCACCAGTGGAGGTATGACGGGTGAGCAGTTCTTC. The chain joins TRBV24-1 to TRBJ2-1, with D unresolved. Germline CDR1 KGHDR, CDR2 SFDVKD. The CDR3 loop spans 13 amino acids. Trimming took off 5 bases at V and 9 bases at J, with 13 bases between the two ends.

The CDR3 nucleotides are TGTGCCAGCAGTTTACACGCCTCAGATACGCAGTATTTT. Amino acid sequence: CASSLHASDTQYF. The chain uses TRBV12-3 or TRBV12-4 and TRBJ2-3; no clear D gene. Trimming shortened V by 2 bases and J by 4 bases, and 7 bases separated the two germline ends. CDR3 length: 13 residues.

This clonotype has only a few counts. The V gene is TRBV19, the J gene TRBJ2-1; the match to TRBD2 covers 7 bases. CDR1 LNHDA and CDR2 SQIVND come from the germline V gene (reference sequence). Germline trimming cut 2 bases from V and 6 bases from J; bases unmatched to any gene: 1. This CDR3 is built from 13 residues. Here the CDR3 DNA reads TGTGCCAGTAGTATATGGGGGGGCAATGAGCAGTTCTTC. This gives the protein CASSIWGGNEQFF. Full variable domain (outside the CDR3, taken from reference TRBV19 and TRBJ2-1): DGGITQSPKYLFRKEGQNVTLSCEQNLNHDAMYWYRQDPGQGLRLIYYSQIVNDFQKGDIAEGYSVSREKKESFPLTVTSAQKNPTAFYLCASSIWGGNEQFFGPGTRLTVL.

A few counts support this clonotype. The CDR3 sequence is CASSGRDSLNYEQYF. The CDR3 region has the DNA TGTGCCAGCAGTGGGCGGGACTCCCTTAACTACGAGCAGTACTTC. The chain couples TRBV12-3 or TRBV12-4 to TRBJ2-7, with D perhaps TRBD2 (6 bases). The CDR3 spans 15 residues. Trimming stripped 5 bases from V and 3 bases from J, with 17 bases between.

This clonotype was detected only a few times. The chain combines TRBV9 with TRBJ2-7; the D gene is possibly TRBD1 (5 bases). The germline V gene has CDR1 SGDLS and CDR2 YYNGEE. This CDR3 region has 14 residues. Between the trimmed V and J ends, which lost 3 bases and 5 bases, there was a span of 15 bases. CDR3 DNA: TGTGCCAGCAGCGCGGCAGGGCGCTGGGACGAGCAGTACTTC. Residues: CASSAAGRWDEQYF.

Concerning this clonotype itself: The CDR3 ends on some other residue instead of the conserved phenylalanine or tryptophan, so this is likely a read error. It is unclear where the CDR3 begins or ends on the DNA, so no DNA is shown, and the CDR3 is as TCRdb lists it. This chain joins TRBV14 and TRBJ2-5; the D segment call TRBD1 is taken from the table without a DNA check. The CDR3 has 9 residues if both end residues are counted. The germline V gene has CDR1 SGHDN and CDR2 FVKESK. The CDR3 region is CASSPSGTL.

This chain uses TRBV7-2 with TRBJ2-3, with D possibly called TRBD1 or TRBD2 (6 bases each). CDR3 length equals 14 residues. Trimming shortened V by 5 bases and J by 10 bases, and 19 bases separated the two germline ends. Per the germline V gene, CDR1 is SGHTA and CDR2 is FQGNSA. Here the CDR3 DNA reads TGTGCCAGCAGCCGCTCGGGGGCAGGCGAGGCGCAGTATTTT. Translating it yields CASSRSGAGEAQYF.

The CDR3 here is CSVEWTAQETQYF. DNA of the CDR3: TGCAGCGTTGAGTGGACAGCCCAAGAGACCCAGTACTTC. This sequence joins TRBV29-1 and TRBJ2-5; D might be TRBD1 (6 bases). The germline V and J ends were trimmed by 3 bases and 1 base, with 9 bases remaining between them. CDR3 length equals 13 residues. Germline V gene sequence: CDR1 SQVTM, CDR2 ANQGSEA.

V usage is TRBV25-1 and J usage is TRBJ2-3; D gene uncertain. Trimming took 1 base from V and 1 from J, leaving 15 bases between them. Germline V gene sequence: CDR1 MGHDK, CDR2 SYGVNS. The CDR3 is 17 residues long. The CDR3 protein is CASSEFRWGSGTDTQYF. DNA of the CDR3: TGTGCCAGCAGTGAATTTCGTTGGGGTTCCGGCACAGATACGCAGTATTTT.

There are a few counts of this clonotype. V gene TRBV5-1 combines with J gene TRBJ1-3; tentatively, D is TRBD1 (6 bases). V was pared by 0 bases and J by 4 bases, with 11 bases between. CDR1 is SGHRS, CDR2 YFSETQ, per germline. There are 15 residues in the CDR3. The CDR3 DNA is TGCGCCAGCAGCTTGGGACAGGCGAACGGAAACACCATATATTTT. Protein: CASSLGQANGNTIYF.

This clonotype has more than one count but fewer than ten. The rearrangement joins TRBV29-1 to TRBJ2-5; 11 bases match TRBD2. The CDR3 sequence is 16 residues long. Germline CDR1 SQVTM, CDR2 ANQGSEA. After removal of 2 bases from V and 2 bases from J, the junction contained 7 bases not matched to a gene. CDR3 region: CSVEPSGLAAQETQYF. The DNA of the CDR3 is TGCAGCGTTGAACCTTCGGGACTAGCGGCACAAGAGACCCAGTACTTC.

V and J are TRBV7-2 and TRBJ2-1; D remains unclear. The V end lost 3 bases, the J end lost 5 bases, and 5 bases lay between the germline ends. Germline CDR1 SGHTA, CDR2 FQGNSA. CDR3 length equals 12 residues. CDR3 amino acids: CASSFSNNEQFF. CDR3 nucleotides: TGTGCCAGCAGCTTCAGTAACAATGAGCAGTTCTTC. Full variable domain (outside the CDR3, taken from reference TRBV7-2 and TRBJ2-1): GAGVSQSPSNKVTEKGKDVELRCDPISGHTALYWYRQSLGQGLEFLIYFQGNSAPDKSGLPSDRFSAERTGGSVSTLTIQRTQQEDSAVYLCASSFSNNEQFFGPGTRLTVL.

The chain combines TRBV20-1 with TRBJ2-7; D may be TRBD1 (5 bases). There are 14 residues in the CDR3. Trimming shortened V by 3 bases and J by 1 base, and 13 bases separated the two germline ends. Germline loops: CDR1 DFQATT, CDR2 SNEGSKA (reference sequence). This chain's CDR3 is CSASHVAGSYEQYF. The CDR3 nucleotides are TGCAGTGCTAGCCACGTGGCAGGGTCCTACGAGCAGTACTTC.

The chain recombines TRBV4-1 with TRBJ2-1; 8 nucleotides match TRBD2. Trimming took 4 bases from V and 8 from J; bases not matched to a gene: 10. Looked up from germline, CDR1 is MGHRA and CDR2 is YSYEKL. The CDR3 runs to 15 residues. The CDR3 bases are TGCGCCAGCAGCCGCGGACTAGCCGGAGGCGATGAGCAGTTCTTC. The encoded protein is CASSRGLAGGDEQFF.

The table lists this clonotype with a count of one. The V call is TRBV20-1, the J call TRBJ1-5; no firm D call. V was cut by 4 bases and J by 4 bases, with 11 bases left in between. The CDR3 sequence is 13 residues long. The V gene's germline CDR1 is DFQATT and CDR2 SNEGSKA (reference sequence). The CDR3 bases are TGCAGTGCTATAAGTGGGAAGAATCAGCCCCAGCATTTT. Protein product: CSAISGKNQPQHF.

Concerning this clonotype itself: Relative to the germline gene, one junction end is altered; a read error may explain this. The chain carries TRBV7-9 and TRBJ2-2; D might be TRBD2 (6 bases). The CDR3 runs to 15 residues. Germline assignment: CDR1 SEHNR and CDR2 FQNEAQ (reference sequence). The CDR3 DNA reads TGTGCCAGCAGCTTAGCGGGGGGACCTGCGAGGGAGCTGTTATTT. Protein: CASSLAGGPARELLF.

The rearrangement uses TRBV20-1 and TRBJ1-1, with D perhaps matching TRBD1 (6 bases). V dropped 5 bases and J dropped 1 base, with 17 bases sitting between them. Per the germline V gene, CDR1 is DFQATT and CDR2 is SNEGSKA (reference sequence). CDR3 length equals 15 residues. In nucleotides, the CDR3 is TGCAGTGCTCCCAATCCAGGGGATGAGAACACTGAAGCTTTCTTT. Residues: CSAPNPGDENTEAFF.

CDR3 sequence: CASKPIGPAGLGANVLTF. CDR3 nucleotides: TGTGCCAGCAAACCCATCGGACCAGCGGGTTTGGGGGCCAACGTCCTGACTTTC. V usage is TRBV6-2 or TRBV6-3 and J usage is TRBJ2-6; D is perhaps TRBD2 (6 bases). Deletions cut 7 bases from V and 4 bases from J, with 23 bases between. Germline loops: CDR1 MNHEY, CDR2 SVGEGT. The CDR3 totals 18 residues.

The CDR3 spells CSVVGTGYNYGYTF. The CDR3 region has the DNA TGCAGCGTTGTAGGGACAGGGTATAACTATGGCTACACCTTC. This sequence joins TRBV29-1 and TRBJ1-2, with TRBD1 matching over 9 bases. This CDR3 spans 14 amino acids. Germline V CDR1 and CDR2: SQVTM, ANQGSEA. V trimming: 4 bases; J trimming: 1 base; junction bases outside the gene matches: 4.